The 14 T cell receptor beta chains below all came from one sample that was sequenced in a study of T cell responses to AZD1222 COVID-19 vaccine. This table comes from immunoSEQ multiplex PCR, and its TCRdb copy is limited to in-frame clones, with some not included. The repertoire holds nearly 110,000 clones, with 80% to 95% as singletons. Source: peripheral blood, taken 28 days after the second AZD1222 dose. These TCRs come from an adult who received the AZD1222 COVID-19 vaccine.

This chain connects TRBV30 to TRBJ1-1; D gene uncertain. Germline CDR1 is GTSNPN and CDR2 is SVGIG (reference sequence). V shed 0 bases and J shed 3 bases, with 8 bases lying between them. The CDR3 is 13 amino acids. The CDR3 region is CAWSVGSYTEAFF. Here the CDR3 DNA reads TGTGCCTGGAGTGTGGGCAGTTACACTGAAGCTTTCTTT.

This chain uses TRBV12-3 or TRBV12-4 with TRBJ1-2; 7 bases map to TRBD1. CDR3 size: 12 residues. V lost 6 bases to trimming and J lost 7 bases; unmatched junction nucleotides: 5. The CDR3 here is CASRSGGRGYTF. Written as DNA, the CDR3 is TGTGCCAGCAGGTCAGGGGGACGTGGCTACACCTTC.

J is TRBJ1-1 and V is TRBV5-1; TRBD1 agrees at 11 bases. Unmatched junction bases numbered 3, after V lost 2 bases and J lost 0 bases. The CDR3 totals 16 residues. Germline assignment: CDR1 SGHRS and CDR2 YFSETQ. For the CDR3, the DNA is TGCGCCAGCAGCTTAAGGACAGGGGGCCTGAACACTGAAGCTTTCTTT. Its translation: CASSLRTGGLNTEAFF.

This clone was counted a few times. The CDR3 DNA reads as TGTGCCAGCTCACCCAGAGAAGGTGAAAAACTGTTTTTT. As protein: CASSPREGEKLFF. This chain connects TRBV18 to TRBJ1-4; D is undetermined. V lost 3 bases to trimming and J lost 7 bases, with 9 bases between them. This CDR3 is 13 amino acids long. From germline, CDR1 is KGHSH and CDR2 LQKENI.

The V call is TRBV3-1 (or the pseudogene TRBV3-2), the J call TRBJ2-3, with 9 bases that match TRBD2. The V gene's germline CDR1 is LGHDT and CDR2 YNNKEL (reference sequence). J lost 4 bases, V lost 6 bases, and 8 bases had no gene match. The CDR3 loop spans 15 amino acids. CDR3 sequence reads: CASREGGRGPDTQYF. CDR3 sequence (DNA): TGTGCCAGCAGGGAAGGCGGGAGGGGCCCAGATACGCAGTATTTT.

V usage is TRBV19 and J usage is TRBJ1-3; no firm D call. Trimming took 6 bases from V and 4 from J, leaving 10 bases between them. CDR3 size: 13 residues. Looked up from germline, CDR1 is LNHDA and CDR2 is SQIVND (reference sequence). The CDR3 protein is CASRSLAGNTIYF. The DNA for the CDR3 is TGTGCCAGTAGGAGCCTAGCCGGAAACACCATATATTTT.

This clone was seen just once. The chain combines TRBV27 with TRBJ1-1; 7 nucleotides match TRBD1. The length of the CDR3 is 15 residues. CDR1 and CDR2 (germline): MNHEY, SMNVEV (reference sequence). V trimming: 6 bases; J trimming: 0 bases; junction bases outside the gene matches: 7. The CDR3 region is CASRLTGPLNTEAFF. The CDR3 nucleotides read TGTGCCAGCAGATTGACAGGGCCTTTGAACACTGAAGCTTTCTTT.

The chain is built from TRBV6-2 or TRBV6-3 and TRBJ2-6; D is uncertain. The germline gives CDR1 MNHEY, CDR2 SVGEGT. This CDR3 contains 14 residues. V lost 5 bases and J lost 1, with 6 bases in between. The CDR3 spells CASSMSSGANVLTF. The CDR3 coding sequence is TGTGCCAGCAGTATGAGTTCTGGGGCCAACGTCCTGACTTTC.

The chain couples TRBV27 to TRBJ1-5; no definite D call. Trimming stripped 1 base from V and 7 bases from J, with 11 bases between. CDR3 length: 14 amino acids. From germline, CDR1 is MNHEY and CDR2 SMNVEV (reference sequence). The CDR3 protein is CASSLLGYEQPQHF. The DNA for the CDR3 is TGTGCCAGCAGTTTATTAGGGTACGAGCAGCCCCAGCATTTT.

The gene calls are TRBV5-1 and TRBJ1-2; 9 bases are shared with TRBD1. J lost 2 bases, V lost 3 bases, and 5 bases had no gene match. The CDR3 is 15 amino acids. The V gene's germline CDR1 is SGHRS and CDR2 YFSETQ. The DNA of the CDR3 is TGCGCCAGCAGCTCACCGGGACAGGGAAACTATGGCTACACCTTC. Translating gives CASSSPGQGNYGYTF. The full variable domain, with the rest looked up from reference TRBV5-1 and TRBJ1-2, is KAGVTQTPRYLIKTRGQQVTLSCSPISGHRSVSWYQQTPGQGLQFLFEYFSETQRNKGNFPGRFSGRQFSNSRSEMNVSTLELGDSALYLCASSSPGQGNYGYTFGSGTRLTVV.

V and J are TRBV9 and TRBJ1-1; D is possibly TRBD1 (6 bases). Trimming removed 4 bases at V and 3 bases at J, with 13 bases between. Germline V lookup: CDR1 SGDLS, CDR2 YYNGEE. The CDR3 length is 14 residues. CDR3 nucleotide sequence: TGTGCCAGCAGCTCGGGGGGGCTTGACACTGAAGCTTTCTTT. As protein: CASSSGGLDTEAFF.

CDR3 in amino acids: CASSYDRKNTEAFF. For the CDR3, the DNA is TGTGCCAGCAGTTACGACAGGAAGAACACTGAAGCTTTCTTT. The genes are TRBV6-5 and TRBJ1-1; a weak D match, TRBD1 (6 bases). CDR1 and CDR2 (germline): MNHEY, SVGAGI. The CDR3 runs to 14 residues. V was pared by 2 bases and J by 1 base, with 8 bases between.

The rearrangement uses TRBV11-2 and TRBJ2-3; D gene uncertain. The CDR3 runs to 15 residues. Germline V CDR1 and CDR2: SGHAT, FQNNGV. Trimming removed 1 base at V and 2 bases at J, with 10 bases between. This CDR3 is CASSLVGAFTDTQYF. As DNA, the CDR3 is TGTGCCAGCAGCTTAGTCGGCGCCTTCACAGATACGCAGTATTTT.

The chain couples TRBV5-4 to TRBJ2-1; 11 nucleotides agree with TRBD2. This CDR3 is built from 15 residues. Trimming took 4 bases from V and 6 from J; bases not matched to a gene: 6. Germline CDR1 reads SGHNT; CDR2 reads YYREEE (reference sequence). This CDR3 is CASSAPGLAANEQFF. DNA of the CDR3: TGTGCCAGCAGCGCTCCGGGACTAGCGGCCAATGAGCAGTTCTTC.